One and the same sample provided the 23 T cell receptor beta chains below, sequenced in a study of T cell repertoires in ileal Crohn's disease. The time point denotes: inflamed ileum from the surgical specimen. Only in-frame clones appear in the TCRdb table, and some are missing; sequencing was by immunoSEQ multiplex PCR. The repertoire holds under 13,000 clones, with around 87% as singletons. The sample was ileal tissue. These receptors were taken from an adult with Crohn's disease.

This chain joins TRBV9 and TRBJ2-1; 7 bases map to TRBD1. J lost 0 bases, V lost 9 bases, and 9 bases had no gene match. Per germline, CDR1 SGDLS and CDR2 YYNGEE. This CDR3 has 15 residues. CDR3 sequence reads: CATTGALPSYNEQFF. In DNA, the CDR3 is TGTGCCACCACAGGGGCCCTACCCTCCTACAATGAGCAGTTCTTC.

This sequence joins TRBV6-1 and TRBJ2-3; TRBD2 agrees at 10 bases. Germline values: CDR1 MNHNS, CDR2 SASEGT. The CDR3 spans 16 residues. V was pared by 4 bases and J by 4 bases, with 8 bases of the junction left unmatched. In DNA form, the CDR3 reads TGTGCCAGCAGTGTAGCGGGAGGAGTTCAGGCAGATACGCAGTATTTT. Its protein is CASSVAGGVQADTQYF.

The chain uses TRBV5-1 and TRBJ2-2; D ambiguous. Germline V gives CDR1 SGHRS, CDR2 YFSETQ. The CDR3 runs to 12 residues. The germline V and J ends were trimmed by 4 bases and 8 bases, with 9 bases remaining between them. CDR3 sequence: CASSHSKGELFF. The DNA for the CDR3 is TGCGCCAGCAGCCATTCCAAAGGGGAGCTGTTTTTT.

J is TRBJ2-6 and V is TRBV9, with a possible D match to TRBD2 (5 bases). Germline V gives CDR1 SGDLS, CDR2 YYNGEE. CDR3 length: 15 amino acids. V lost 0 bases and J 2 bases, leaving 6 bases between the germline ends. The CDR3 is CASSVGGAGANVLTF. In DNA, the CDR3 is TGTGCCAGCAGCGTAGGGGGAGCTGGGGCCAACGTCCTGACTTTC.

This sequence joins TRBV2 and TRBJ1-2; no clear D. The length of the CDR3 is 15 residues. V lost 5 bases and J lost 4, with 17 bases in between. Germline V gene data show CDR1 as SNHLY and CDR2 as FYNNEI. The CDR3, as DNA: TGTGCCAGCAGTACTACCGGCCCCAACGGCTATGGCTACACCTTC. This gives the protein CASSTTGPNGYGYTF.

The chain uses TRBV18 and TRBJ2-1; 8 bases match TRBD2. CDR1 and CDR2 (germline): KGHSH, LQKENI. The V segment lost 1 base and the J segment 0 bases; nucleotides outside the gene matches: 8. The CDR3 extends over 18 amino acids. For the CDR3, the DNA is TGTGCCAGCTCACCACTGGATAGCGGGATGCCCTCCTACAATGAGCAGTTCTTC. Residues: CASSPLDSGMPSYNEQFF.

The chain has TRBV6-5 and TRBJ1-1, with D possibly being TRBD1 (6 bases). V was pared by 6 bases and J by 7 bases, with 12 bases between. Per the germline V gene, CDR1 is MNHEY and CDR2 is SVGAGI. This CDR3 is 12 amino acids long. CDR3 residues: CASSLRGGEAFF. The CDR3 DNA reads as TGTGCCAGCAGCCTGAGGGGGGGTGAAGCTTTCTTT.

The chain carries TRBV7-3 and TRBJ1-2; 12 bases agree with TRBD1. Unmatched junction bases numbered 4, after V lost 4 bases and J lost 4 bases. This CDR3 is built from 15 residues. CDR1 SGHTA and CDR2 FQGTGA come from the germline V gene. The CDR3 nucleotides read TGTGCCAGCAGCTCGGGACAGGGGGCGGCCTATGGCTACACCTTC. It specifies CASSSGQGAAYGYTF.

The table lists this clone with a few counts. CDR3 nucleotide sequence: TGTGCCAGCAGTGAAGGTGGGGGGTCGGGGGAGCAGTACGTC. This translates into CASSEGGGSGEQYV. This chain connects TRBV6-1 to TRBJ2-7; possibly TRBD2 for D (6 bases). Germline lookup yields CDR1 MNHNS and CDR2 SASEGT. Trimming shortened V by 1 base and J by 7 bases, and 14 bases separated the two germline ends. CDR3 size: 14 residues.

This chain connects TRBV18 to TRBJ2-2; possibly TRBD1 for D (5 bases). The germline V and J ends were trimmed by 6 bases and 3 bases, with 11 bases remaining between them. Germline CDR1 is KGHSH and CDR2 is LQKENI. The CDR3 is made up of 14 amino acids. Here the CDR3 DNA reads TGTGCCAGCTCTCTCAGGGTGGACACCGGGGAGCTGTTTTTT. Translating gives CASSLRVDTGELFF.

V and J are TRBV10-1 and TRBJ1-1; the match to TRBD1 covers 7 bases. V lost 2 bases, J lost 10 bases, and 7 bases stayed unmatched. The CDR3 runs 13 residues. Looked up from germline, CDR1 is WNHNN and CDR2 is SYGVQD (reference sequence). CDR3 region: CASSEGDSLGAFF. The DNA of the CDR3 is TGCGCCAGCAGTGAGGGGGACAGCCTTGGAGCTTTCTTT.

The sample holds one count of this clone. This chain joins TRBV7-6 and TRBJ2-7; TRBD2 agrees at 7 bases. CDR1 is SGHVS and CDR2 is FNYEAQ in the germline V gene. With V trimmed by 5 bases and J by 5 bases, 12 bases remained unmatched. The CDR3 spans 15 residues. CDR3 sequence reads: CASSPIPGLRDEQYF. The CDR3 region has the DNA TGTGCCAGCAGCCCGATTCCGGGACTACGGGACGAGCAGTACTTC.

The V gene is TRBV5-6, the J gene TRBJ2-1; no reliable D call. V was trimmed by 3 bases and J by 8 bases, leaving 15 bases between them. Germline CDR1 reads SGHDT; CDR2 reads YYEEEE. The CDR3 has 14 amino acids. CDR3 in DNA: TGTGCCAGCAGCTCTCTCGGGCGCGCGCATGAGCAGTTCTTC. It encodes CASSSLGRAHEQFF.

As to this clone: The limits of the CDR3 on the DNA are not certain, so only TCRdb's listed CDR3 is given. This rearrangement joins TRBV11-3 to TRBJ1-1; the D call in the table, TRBD1, was not verified against the DNA. Both ends counted, the CDR3 spans 15 residues. Germline V gives CDR1 SGHNT, CDR2 YENEEA. CDR3 sequence: CASSTSGQIATGAFF.

The V call is TRBV19, the J call TRBJ2-1; TRBD2 agrees at 8 bases. The junction had 3 bases not matched to a gene; V was cut back by 1 base and J by 7 bases. The CDR3 is 14 amino acids. Germline V gene data show CDR1 as LNHDA and CDR2 as SQIVND (reference sequence). CDR3 DNA sequence: TGTGCCAGTAGTATAGCGGGAGGGGGGAATGAGCAGTTCTTC. Protein: CASSIAGGGNEQFF.

The V gene is TRBV6-5, the J gene TRBJ2-5; no clear D. CDR1 is MNHEY and CDR2 is SVGAGI in the germline V gene. The CDR3 length is 13 residues. The V end lost 6 bases, the J end lost 2 bases, and 10 bases lay between the germline ends. The chain's CDR3 is CASSSRIQETQYF. Written as DNA, the CDR3 is TGTGCCAGCAGCTCCCGGATTCAAGAGACCCAGTACTTC.

In this sample, this clone turned up a few times. This chain connects TRBV7-2 to TRBJ2-5; 10 bases line up with TRBD2. Germline CDR1 and CDR2: SGHTA and FQGNSA. The CDR3 runs to 16 residues. Trimming removed 7 bases from V and 5 bases from J; junction bases left unmatched: 13. The CDR3 here is CASKLSGTSAAETQYF. The CDR3, as DNA: TGTGCCAGCAAACTCTCCGGGACTAGCGCTGCCGAGACCCAGTACTTC.

V gene TRBV2 combines with J gene TRBJ2-4; 9 bases are shared with TRBD2. The CDR3 is 14 amino acids. Germline V gives CDR1 SNHLY, CDR2 FYNNEI. The V segment lost 7 bases and the J segment 6 bases; nucleotides outside the gene matches: 7. The CDR3 protein is CASNLAGSGNIQYF. Written as DNA, the CDR3 is TGTGCCAGCAACCTAGCGGGATCGGGAAACATTCAGTACTTC. The full variable domain, its missing parts supplied by reference TRBV2 and TRBJ2-4, is EPEVTQTPSHQVTQMGQEVILRCVPISNHLYFYWYRQILGQKVEFLVSFYNNEISEKSEIFDDQFSVERPDGSNFTLKIRSTKLEDSAMYFCASNLAGSGNIQYFGAGTRLSVL.

The genes are TRBV18 and TRBJ1-5; D not resolved. Germline V gene data show CDR1 as KGHSH and CDR2 as LQKENI. Trimming stripped 6 bases from V and 0 bases from J, with 6 bases between. The CDR3 consists of 13 residues. The CDR3: CASSPGSNQPQHF. The CDR3 DNA reads TGTGCCAGCTCCCCGGGTAGCAATCAGCCCCAGCATTTT. Together with reference TRBV18 and TRBJ1-5, the CDR3 gives the full variable domain: NAGVMQNPRHLVRRRGQEARLRCSPMKGHSHVYWYRQLPEEGLKFMVYLQKENIIDESGMPKERFSAEFPKEGPSILRIQQVVRGDSAAYFCASSPGSNQPQHFGDGTRLSIL.

The chain employs TRBV19 and TRBJ2-5, with D possibly TRBD2 on 6 matching bases. Trimming took off 4 bases at V and 5 bases at J, with 14 bases between the two ends. CDR3 size: 14 residues. Germline V gene data show CDR1 as LNHDA and CDR2 as SQIVND (reference sequence). The CDR3 reads CASSSGGFGETQYF. The CDR3 DNA reads as TGTGCCAGTAGTAGTGGGGGGTTTGGGGAGACCCAGTACTTC.

The chain combines TRBV28 with TRBJ2-3; no clear D gene. Germline V lookup: CDR1 MDHEN, CDR2 SYDVKM. This CDR3 is built from 11 residues. The V end lost 5 bases, the J end lost 7 bases, and 7 bases lay between the germline ends. CDR3 amino acids: CASSLRHTQYF. CDR3 bases: TGTGCCAGCAGTCTACGTCATACGCAGTATTTT.

The chain is built from TRBV7-2 and TRBJ2-1, with a possible D match to TRBD2 (6 bases). Germline V gives CDR1 SGHTA, CDR2 FQGNSA. There are 16 residues in the CDR3. V shed 0 bases and J shed 9 bases, with 18 bases lying between them. This chain's CDR3 is CASSLAVLRDGSEQFF. CDR3 in DNA: TGTGCCAGCAGCTTAGCGGTATTGCGGGACGGGAGTGAGCAGTTCTTC.

The chain links TRBV19 to TRBJ2-3; 9 bases are a match to TRBD2. V shed 4 bases, J shed 5 bases, and the junction held 4 bases outside the gene matches. The CDR3 runs to 14 residues. Germline loops: CDR1 LNHDA, CDR2 SQIVND (reference sequence). CDR3 region: CASSSSGGLDTQYF. CDR3 in DNA: TGTGCCAGTAGTAGTAGCGGGGGCTTAGATACGCAGTATTTT. Full variable domain (outside the CDR3, taken from reference TRBV19 and TRBJ2-3): DGGITQSPKYLFRKEGQNVTLSCEQNLNHDAMYWYRQDPGQGLRLIYYSQIVNDFQKGDIAEGYSVSREKKESFPLTVTSAQKNPTAFYLCASSSSGGLDTQYFGPGTRLTVL.